These 27 T cell receptor beta chains were sequenced from one sample in a study of brain metastases from non-small cell lung cancer (dated by TCRdb to about 2019). The library was generated by the immunoSEQ multiplex PCR assay. TCRdb took this table from immuneACCESS and kept in-frame rearrangements with V and J called. Such tables lack part of the clones; where checked against another copy, unresolved V genes explain under half of the gap, and the rest is unexplained. Recorded for this sample are approximately 3,100 clones; 78% of them occurred a single time. Clones ranked in the top ten supply around 7% of the sample. The sequenced sample was primary lung tumor tissue. The sample's cell subset or site, from its label and the paper: primary lung tumor paired with brain metastasis. These receptors all stem from a donor aged 40 or older with non-small cell lung cancer.

In regard to this clone: This CDR3 is also generated by other DNA sequences in the sample. The chain combines TRBV4-1 with TRBJ2-7; TRBD1 aligns across 8 bases. Per the germline V gene, CDR1 is MGHRA and CDR2 is YSYEKL. This CDR3 comprises 15 residues. V gave up 0 bases and J gave up 10 bases; unmatched junction bases: 11. The CDR3 region has the DNA TGCGCCAGCAGCCAAGAAGGGACAGGATATAGGTTTCAGTACTTC. Protein sequence: CASSQEGTGYRFQYF.

The chain links TRBV6-5 to TRBJ2-1; 8 bases match TRBD1. The CDR3 extends over 14 amino acids. Losses at the gene ends were 9 bases for V and 0 bases for J; bases not matched to a gene: 4. Germline lookup yields CDR1 MNHEY and CDR2 SVGAGI. CDR3 protein: CASQGASSYNEQFF. The CDR3 region has the DNA TGTGCCAGTCAGGGGGCTAGCTCCTACAATGAGCAGTTCTTC.

The CDR3 region has the DNA TGTGCCAGCAATCACAACGGCAACAATGAGCAGTTCTTC. It is translated as CASNHNGNNEQFF. This chain uses TRBV6-5 with TRBJ2-1; the D is unclear. Trimming shortened V by 7 bases and J by 5 bases, and 12 bases separated the two germline ends. Germline-derived CDR1 and CDR2 are MNHEY and SVGAGI. This CDR3 has 13 amino acids.

The chain has TRBV21-1 and TRBJ2-7; the table's D gene call, TRBD2, was not cross checked with the DNA. TRBV21-1 is labeled a pseudogene. The CDR3 is made up of 17 amino acids. CDR3 sequence reads: CASSKTTSGVCSYEQYF. CDR3 bases: TGTGCCAGCAGCAAAACGACTAGCGGGGTATGCTCCTACGAGCAGTACTTC.

The chain combines TRBV14 with TRBJ1-4; D remains unclear. Trimming took off 1 base at V and 8 bases at J, with 8 bases between the two ends. The CDR3 totals 13 residues. Germline-derived CDR1 and CDR2 are SGHDN and FVKESK. CDR3 DNA: TGTGCCAGCAGCCAAGTGCCGGGAGAAAAACTGTTTTTT. Protein product: CASSQVPGEKLFF.

Points on this clone: This clone may be a read error of a much larger clone one base away. The chain links TRBV6-8 to TRBJ2-7; TRBD1 aligns across 9 bases. The CDR3 spans 14 residues. J was trimmed by 5 bases and V by 4 bases; bases with no gene match: 6. Per germline, CDR1 MNHGY and CDR2 SAAAGT. The CDR3 sequence is CASSFGTGMNEQYF. DNA of the CDR3: TGTGCCAGCAGTTTCGGGACAGGGATGAACGAGCAGTACTTC.

As for this clone: Its ends do not fully match the called genes, so a read error is possible. The chain joins TRBV6-5 to TRBJ1-4, with D maybe TRBD1 (5 bases). Germline CDR1 and CDR2: MNHEY and SVGAGI. The CDR3 has 15 amino acids. In nucleotides, the CDR3 is TGTGCCAGCAGTTTCCTATTTGGGGGTAATAAAAAACTGTTTTTT. Translated: CASSFLFGGNKKLFF.

The chain combines TRBV6-5 with TRBJ1-1, with D possibly being TRBD1 (5 bases). V gave up 6 bases and J gave up 6 bases, with 20 bases separating them. CDR1 and CDR2 (germline): MNHEY, SVGAGI. This CDR3 is built from 15 residues. The CDR3 DNA sequence: TGTGCCAGCAGCCCGGGGCAGGGCGCTTACGCTGAAGCTTTCTTT. Its translation: CASSPGQGAYAEAFF.

The chain couples TRBV6-5 to TRBJ2-2; D may be TRBD1 (5 bases). The CDR3 spans 14 residues. Germline assignment: CDR1 MNHEY and CDR2 SVGAGI. Trimming removed 5 bases at V and 6 bases at J, with 13 bases between. The CDR3 loop is CASSPGLGPGELFF. DNA for the CDR3: TGTGCCAGCAGTCCCGGCTTGGGGCCCGGGGAGCTGTTTTTT.

This rearrangement joins TRBV6-2 or TRBV6-3 to TRBJ2-7; the D gene is possibly TRBD1 (6 bases). Trimming stripped 6 bases from V and 2 bases from J, with 23 bases between. Looked up from germline, CDR1 is MNHEY and CDR2 is SVGEGT. CDR3 length: 17 amino acids. The CDR3 reads CASSTRLRQALAYEQYF. The CDR3 nucleotides read TGTGCCAGCAGCACCCGACTCCGACAGGCACTGGCCTACGAGCAGTACTTC.

A word on this clone: One end of the junction fails to match germline, which may point to a read error. The sample holds other DNA sequences that translate to the same CDR3. The chain joins TRBV4-1 to TRBJ1-2; a possible D gene is TRBD1 (5 bases). CDR3 size: 17 residues. Germline CDR1 reads MGHRA; CDR2 reads YSYEKL. CDR3 coding DNA: TGCGCCAGCAGCCCGGGGGAACGCAGAGGAGCTAACTATGGCTACACCTTT. This codes for CASSPGERRGANYGYTF.

This rearrangement joins TRBV11-3 to TRBJ2-2; no clear D. Germline V CDR1 and CDR2: SGHNT, YENEEA. V dropped 2 bases and J dropped 7 bases, with 11 bases sitting between them. This CDR3 has 14 residues. CDR3 in DNA: TGTGCCAGCAGCTTACGGACCACGGGCGGGGAGCTGTTTTTT. This gives the protein CASSLRTTGGELFF.

V usage is TRBV5-4 and J usage is TRBJ1-1; D gene uncertain. Germline V gene lookup returns CDR1 SGHNT and CDR2 YYREEE (reference sequence). The CDR3 has 15 amino acids. Trimming stripped 4 bases from V and 1 base from J, with 14 bases between. As DNA, the CDR3 is TGTGCCAGCAGCCCTAAGAAGAGGCCGAACACTGAAGCTTTCTTT. Protein sequence: CASSPKKRPNTEAFF.

By share of the sample, this clone is large (0.1 to 1%). The sample has other DNA sequences that encode this CDR3 too. V and J are TRBV7-9 and TRBJ2-7; TRBD2 matches 8 bases. CDR1 is SEHNR and CDR2 is FQNEAQ in the germline V gene (reference sequence). The CDR3 sequence is 15 residues long. V was clipped by 5 bases and J by 7 bases; unmatched bases: 13. CDR3 loop: CASSPPSSGGEEQYF. Written as DNA, the CDR3 is TGTGCCAGCAGCCCCCCCTCGAGCGGGGGTGAGGAGCAGTACTTC. Looking up the rest from reference TRBV7-9 and TRBJ2-7 gives the full variable domain: DTGVSQNPRHKITKRGQNVTFRCDPISEHNRLYWYRQTLGQGPEFLTYFQNEAQLEKSRLLSDRFSAERPKGSFSTLEIQRTEQGDSAMYLCASSPPSSGGEEQYFGPGTRLTVT.

V is TRBV7-8 and J is TRBJ2-1; tentatively, D is TRBD1 (7 bases). Germline V CDR1 and CDR2: SGHVS, FQNEAQ. The CDR3 length is 16 residues. Trimming removed 5 bases from V and 0 bases from J, with 14 bases in between. The CDR3 DNA follows: TGTGCCAGCAGCCCGTACAGGGGAGGCTCCTACAATGAGCAGTTCTTC. As protein: CASSPYRGGSYNEQFF.

J is TRBJ2-1 and V is TRBV7-3; possibly TRBD1 for D (6 bases). This CDR3 contains 14 residues. V was pared by 6 bases and J by 7 bases, with 16 bases between. CDR1 is SGHTA and CDR2 is FQGTGA in the germline V gene. The CDR3 here is CASSPLGGVNEQFF. DNA for the CDR3: TGTGCCAGCAGTCCACTAGGGGGAGTGAATGAGCAGTTCTTC.

The chain has TRBV15 and TRBJ2-5, with TRBD1 as a possible D gene (5 bases). Trimming cost V 0 bases and J 1 base, with 6 bases left between them. Germline V lookup: CDR1 LNHNV, CDR2 YYDKDF (reference sequence). The CDR3 is made up of 14 amino acids. The chain's CDR3 is CATSRDTGQETQYF. The CDR3 DNA reads as TGTGCCACCAGCAGAGATACAGGCCAAGAGACCCAGTACTTC. The full variable domain, rest sourced from reference TRBV15 and TRBJ2-5, is DAMVIQNPRYQVTQFGKPVTLSCSQTLNHNVMYWYQQKSSQAPKLLFHYYDKDFNNEADTPDNFQSRRPNTSFCFLDIRSPGLGDTAMYLCATSRDTGQETQYFGPGTRLLVL.

The chain is built from TRBV6-5 and TRBJ1-4; TRBD1 agrees at 7 bases. CDR3 length equals 13 residues. The J segment lost 8 bases and the V segment lost 10 bases, leaving 10 bases of the junction unmatched. CDR1 is MNHEY, CDR2 SVGAGI, per germline. CDR3 sequence reads: CATRQGGREKLFF. The CDR3 DNA sequence: TGTGCCACCAGACAGGGAGGACGGGAAAAACTGTTTTTT.

V usage is TRBV24-1 and J usage is TRBJ2-5; D gene ambiguous. The CDR3 consists of 13 residues. Trimming cost V 1 base and J 3 bases, with 5 bases left between them. Germline values: CDR1 KGHDR, CDR2 SFDVKD. CDR3 loop: CATSDFSEETQYF. CDR3 nucleotide sequence: TGTGCCACCAGTGATTTCTCGGAAGAGACCCAGTACTTC.

The V call is TRBV15, the J call TRBJ2-2, with D possibly called TRBD1 or TRBD2 (6 bases each). The V end was cut by 6 bases, the J end by 0 bases, with 14 bases between. The CDR3 length is 16 residues. CDR1 and CDR2 (germline): LNHNV, YYDKDF (reference sequence). The CDR3 is CATSGGPGPNTGELFF. The CDR3 region has the DNA TGTGCCACCAGTGGGGGGCCGGGGCCGAACACCGGGGAGCTGTTTTTT. The full variable domain, rest sourced from reference TRBV15 and TRBJ2-2, is DAMVIQNPRYQVTQFGKPVTLSCSQTLNHNVMYWYQQKSSQAPKLLFHYYDKDFNNEADTPDNFQSRRPNTSFCFLDIRSPGLGDTAMYLCATSGGPGPNTGELFFGEGSRLTVL.

The chain uses TRBV6-6 and TRBJ2-3; maybe TRBD1 (6 bases). The germline gives CDR1 MNHNY, CDR2 SVGAGI (reference sequence). The CDR3 spans 16 residues. Deletions cut 7 bases from V and 3 bases from J, with 20 bases between. The CDR3: CASTPGPRGSTDTQYF. The CDR3 nucleotides read TGTGCCAGCACCCCGGGGCCCAGGGGATCGACAGATACGCAGTATTTT.

The rearrangement uses TRBV27 and TRBJ2-7; 9 positions agree with TRBD1. Germline CDR1 and CDR2: MNHEY and SMNVEV (reference sequence). The CDR3 extends over 14 amino acids. V shed 3 bases, J shed 7 bases, and the junction held 7 bases outside the gene matches. CDR3 residues: CASSFADRGEEQYF. The CDR3 nucleotides are TGTGCCAGCAGTTTTGCGGACAGGGGAGAGGAGCAGTACTTC.

The chain is built from TRBV5-1 and TRBJ1-1; 11 nucleotides match TRBD1. CDR3 size: 16 residues. Trimming took 4 bases from V and 10 from J; bases not matched to a gene: 15. The germline gives CDR1 SGHRS, CDR2 YFSETQ. CDR3 sequence: CASSVTPGQGDMIAFF. The CDR3 coding sequence is TGCGCCAGCAGCGTAACCCCGGGACAGGGGGACATGATAGCTTTCTTT.

The rearrangement joins TRBV6-5 to TRBJ2-2, with 7 bases fitting TRBD1. The germline V gene has CDR1 MNHEY and CDR2 SVGAGI. Trimming at V came to 9 bases and at J to 2 bases, leaving 6 bases not matched to a gene. The CDR3 extends over 14 amino acids. This CDR3 is CASGGQTNTGELFF. CDR3 coding DNA: TGTGCCAGTGGGGGACAGACAAACACCGGGGAGCTGTTTTTT.

V is TRBV7-9 and J is TRBJ1-2, with a weak D call TRBD1 (5 bases). Looked up from germline, CDR1 is SEHNR and CDR2 is FQNEAQ (reference sequence). V gave up 3 bases and J gave up 2 bases, with 10 bases separating them. The CDR3 extends over 14 amino acids. CDR3 coding DNA: TGTGCCAGCAGCTTGGCCGGGGCCAACTATGGCTACACCTTC. This encodes CASSLAGANYGYTF.

In the case of this clone: The same CDR3 also results from other DNA sequences found in this sample. CDR3 nucleotides: TGTGCCAGCAGGTCTGGACTAGCCGACTACAATGAGCAGTTCTTC. It specifies CASRSGLADYNEQFF. The rearrangement links TRBV5-4 to TRBJ2-1; TRBD2 aligns across 8 bases. CDR3 length: 15 residues. Germline CDR1 is SGHNT and CDR2 is YYREEE (reference sequence). With V trimmed by 5 bases and J by 3 bases, 7 bases remained unmatched.

The V call is TRBV6-5, the J call TRBJ2-7; D is perhaps TRBD1 (6 bases). The CDR3 runs to 13 residues. V shed 6 bases and J shed 0 bases, with 9 bases lying between them. Germline V gene data show CDR1 as MNHEY and CDR2 as SVGAGI. Written as DNA, the CDR3 is TGTGCCAGCAGCCCGACAGGCTCCTACGAGCAGTACTTC. This translates into CASSPTGSYEQYF.